The 27 T cell receptor beta chains listed next were all sequenced from one sample in a study of blood T cell repertoires in COVID-19 (TCRdb year 2020). Library creation used the immunoSEQ multiplex PCR assay. Imported from immuneACCESS, the table was reduced by TCRdb to in-frame sequences with V and J called. These copies leave out some clones; in studies compared against another copy, an unresolved V gene accounts for under half, and the cause of the remainder is not known. This sample has around 300,000 clones in its table, and 70% to 90% of those were observed once. The leading ten clones occupy approximately 11% of the sample. Material for sequencing was peripheral blood. These receptors were obtained from an older woman with acute or convalescent COVID-19.

This clone has a count of ten or more. The sample contains more than one DNA sequence encoding this CDR3. V gene TRBV5-1 combines with J gene TRBJ1-6; D is unclear. The ends were cut back, 0 bases at V and 10 bases at J, with 14 bases in the middle. Germline V gives CDR1 SGHRS, CDR2 YFSETQ. The CDR3 runs 15 residues. The CDR3 loop is CASSLGAGSGSPLHF. DNA of the CDR3: TGCGCCAGCAGCTTGGGGGCGGGAAGTGGGTCACCCCTCCACTTT.

V usage is TRBV19 and J usage is TRBJ2-3; 13 nucleotides line up with TRBD2. Germline CDR1 LNHDA, CDR2 SQIVND (reference sequence). The CDR3 covers 16 residues. The junction had 5 bases not matched to a gene; V was cut back by 5 bases and J by 3 bases. Here the CDR3 reads CASSGGLAGSTDTQYF. The CDR3 nucleotides are TGTGCCAGTAGTGGGGGACTAGCGGGGAGTACAGATACGCAGTATTTT.

J is TRBJ1-1 and V is TRBV5-4; possible D gene TRBD1, 6 bases. Trimming removed 3 bases at V and 2 bases at J, with 14 bases between. The length of the CDR3 is 15 residues. Germline CDR1 SGHNT, CDR2 YYREEE (reference sequence). CDR3 sequence: CASSSRTAPNTEAFF. The DNA for the CDR3 is TGTGCCAGCAGCTCGAGGACAGCCCCTAACACTGAAGCTTTCTTT.

The table lists this clone with a few counts. The rearrangement uses TRBV3-1 (or the pseudogene TRBV3-2) and TRBJ2-1; 11 nucleotides match TRBD1. Germline values: CDR1 LGHDT, CDR2 YNNKEL (reference sequence). This CDR3 contains 15 residues. J was trimmed by 4 bases and V by 5 bases; bases with no gene match: 4. CDR3 loop: CASSEGQGGYNEQFF. CDR3 bases: TGTGCCAGCAGCGAGGGACAGGGGGGGTACAATGAGCAGTTCTTC.

This chain joins TRBV2 and TRBJ1-2; TRBD1 might be the D (5 bases). This CDR3 has 16 residues. CDR1 and CDR2 from the germline V gene are SNHLY and FYNNEI. The germline V and J ends were trimmed by 3 bases and 3 bases, with 17 bases remaining between them. CDR3 sequence reads: CASSEWRDQKDYGYTF. DNA for the CDR3: TGTGCCAGCAGTGAGTGGAGGGACCAAAAGGACTATGGCTACACCTTC.

The V call is TRBV28, the J call TRBJ2-7; D is undetermined. The CDR3 sequence is 14 residues long. The V end was cut by 7 bases, the J end by 1 base, with 14 bases between. In germline, CDR1 is MDHEN, CDR2 SYDVKM. The CDR3 here is CASNIARRSYEQYF. The CDR3 DNA is TGTGCCAGCAATATAGCCCGGCGGTCCTACGAGCAGTACTTC.

As to this clone: The sample contains more than one DNA sequence encoding this CDR3. V gene TRBV11-2 combines with J gene TRBJ1-1; D ambiguous. The germline V gene encodes CDR1 SGHAT and CDR2 FQNNGV. The CDR3 loop spans 14 amino acids. V lost 1 base to trimming and J lost 1 base, with 7 bases between them. CDR3 region: CASSLAEGNTEAFF. CDR3 nucleotides: TGTGCCAGCAGCTTAGCAGAGGGGAACACTGAAGCTTTCTTT.

The chain links TRBV18 to TRBJ2-1; a possible D gene is TRBD2 (5 bases). This CDR3 has 12 residues. The germline V and J ends were trimmed by 3 bases and 10 bases, with 10 bases remaining between them. The germline CDR1 and CDR2 sequences are KGHSH and LQKENI. DNA of the CDR3: TGTGCCAGCTCACCCTACCCGGGAGAGCAGTTCTTC. Translation gives CASSPYPGEQFF.

This chain links TRBV6-5 with TRBJ1-3; D unclear. V lost 6 bases and J 0 bases, leaving 12 bases between the germline ends. In germline, CDR1 is MNHEY, CDR2 SVGAGI. This CDR3 is 15 amino acids long. The CDR3 is CASRRAPSSGNTIYF. CDR3 in DNA: TGTGCCAGCAGGCGAGCACCAAGCTCTGGAAACACCATATATTTT.

This clone appeared a single time. This sequence joins TRBV27 and TRBJ1-2; D gene unclear. The V gene lost 3 bases and the J gene lost 2 bases, with 10 bases spanning the gap. Germline V gives CDR1 MNHEY, CDR2 SMNVEV (reference sequence). This CDR3 is built from 14 residues. In nucleotides, the CDR3 is TGTGCCAGCAGTTTTCACGGGGAGAACTATGGCTACACCTTC. Protein: CASSFHGENYGYTF.

The chain couples TRBV12-3 or TRBV12-4 to TRBJ1-1; unclear D gene. V was pared by 3 bases and J by 1 base, with 3 bases between. The CDR3 runs to 12 residues. The CDR3 region is CASSFGNTEAFF. The CDR3 nucleotides read TGTGCCAGCAGTTTCGGGAACACTGAAGCTTTCTTT.

This clone was counted a few times. The sample contains more than one DNA sequence encoding this CDR3. The rearrangement uses TRBV6-5 and TRBJ1-1, with 10 bases fitting TRBD1. Trimming removed 6 bases from V and 4 bases from J; junction bases left unmatched: 5. The CDR3 runs to 14 residues. Germline V CDR1 and CDR2: MNHEY, SVGAGI. Here the CDR3 reads CASRGQGRFTEAFF. The CDR3 bases are TGTGCCAGCAGGGGACAGGGGCGCTTCACTGAAGCTTTCTTT.

In its sample, this clone was seen a few times. This chain connects TRBV18 to TRBJ1-1, with TRBD1 as a possible D gene (6 bases). V gave up 6 bases and J gave up 4 bases, with 18 bases separating them. There are 15 residues in the CDR3. Germline loops: CDR1 KGHSH, CDR2 LQKENI. CDR3 sequence reads: CASSTGTRWSTEAFF. The DNA for the CDR3 is TGTGCCAGCTCCACAGGGACTAGGTGGAGCACTGAAGCTTTCTTT. The full variable domain, rest sourced from reference TRBV18 and TRBJ1-1, is NAGVMQNPRHLVRRRGQEARLRCSPMKGHSHVYWYRQLPEEGLKFMVYLQKENIIDESGMPKERFSAEFPKEGPSILRIQQVVRGDSAAYFCASSTGTRWSTEAFFGQGTRLTVV.

V is TRBV18 and J is TRBJ1-1; D perhaps matches TRBD1 (5 bases). This CDR3 region has 14 residues. Trimming stripped 6 bases from V and 5 bases from J, with 16 bases between. Germline CDR1 KGHSH, CDR2 LQKENI. CDR3 nucleotide sequence: TGTGCCAGCTCCCGGACTTGGGGGAGGACTGAAGCTTTCTTT. Encoded protein: CASSRTWGRTEAFF.

This clone was recorded only once. The CDR3 sequence is CASSQEGVYRNTEAFF. As DNA, the CDR3 is TGTGCCAGCAGCCAAGAAGGGGTCTATAGGAACACTGAAGCTTTCTTT. The rearrangement links TRBV3-1 (or the pseudogene TRBV3-2) to TRBJ1-1; TRBD1 might be the D (5 bases). CDR1 is LGHDT, CDR2 YNNKEL, per germline (reference sequence). V was cut by 0 bases and J by 1 base, with 12 bases left in between. The CDR3 spans 16 residues.

The chain links TRBV7-9 to TRBJ2-3; D possibly corresponds to TRBD2 (6 bases). The V and J ends lost 2 bases and 5 bases respectively, with 14 bases between them. The CDR3 sequence is 15 residues long. CDR1 is SEHNR, CDR2 FQNEAQ, per germline (reference sequence). The CDR3 is CASSLTRGAGDTQYF. Here the CDR3 DNA reads TGTGCCAGCAGCTTAACACGCGGGGCGGGAGATACGCAGTATTTT.

This chain connects TRBV7-9 to TRBJ2-2, with D unclear. Germline V gene lookup returns CDR1 SEHNR and CDR2 FQNEAQ (reference sequence). The CDR3 extends over 16 amino acids. V gave up 2 bases and J gave up 4 bases, with 14 bases separating them. The DNA of the CDR3 is TGTGCCAGCAGCTTAAATTGGGCCCCAAGCACCGGGGAGCTGTTTTTT. It specifies CASSLNWAPSTGELFF.

The chain links TRBV5-8 to TRBJ2-2; the D is unclear. Looked up from germline, CDR1 is SGHTS and CDR2 is YDEGEE. The V end was cut by 4 bases, the J end by 5 bases, with 12 bases between. The CDR3 length is 14 residues. The CDR3 is CASSLGTETGELFF. CDR3 nucleotide sequence: TGTGCCAGCAGCCTCGGTACAGAAACCGGGGAGCTGTTTTTT.

The genes are TRBV6-6 and TRBJ2-3; 7 bases agree with TRBD1. With 7 bases clipped from V and 2 bases from J, the junction kept 3 bases outside the gene matches. This CDR3 has 13 residues. The germline gives CDR1 MNHNY, CDR2 SVGAGI (reference sequence). The CDR3 nucleotides are TGTGCCAGCACCAGGGGGTCCACAGATACGCAGTATTTT. It yields the protein CASTRGSTDTQYF.

This clone was picked up a small number of times. The chain combines TRBV4-1 with TRBJ2-1, with a possible D match to TRBD1 (5 bases). Trimming removed 2 bases from V and 4 bases from J, with 18 bases in between. Looked up from germline, CDR1 is MGHRA and CDR2 is YSYEKL. The CDR3 length is 17 residues. CDR3 sequence (DNA): TGCGCCAGCAGCCAAATTATTATTGACAGATTTTACAATGAGCAGTTCTTC. Its protein is CASSQIIIDRFYNEQFF.

The CDR3 DNA reads TGTGCCAGCAGTTACTACAACAGGGGACCGCACGAGCAGTACTTC. It is translated as CASSYYNRGPHEQYF. The rearrangement uses TRBV6-5 and TRBJ2-7; TRBD1 agrees at 7 bases. Germline CDR1 reads MNHEY; CDR2 reads SVGAGI. The ends lost 1 base at V and 5 bases at J; junction bases unmatched: 8. The CDR3 is 15 residues long.

The rearrangement uses TRBV5-4 and TRBJ1-6, with 10 bases lining up with TRBD1. CDR3 length: 15 residues. Unmatched junction bases numbered 6, after V lost 3 bases and J lost 9 bases. In germline, CDR1 is SGHNT, CDR2 YYREEE (reference sequence). The CDR3 spells CASSWGGQGFSPLHF. CDR3 DNA: TGTGCCAGCAGCTGGGGGGGACAGGGGTTTTCACCCCTCCACTTT. The full variable domain, with the rest looked up from reference TRBV5-4 and TRBJ1-6, is ETGVTQSPTHLIKTRGQQVTLRCSSQSGHNTVSWYQQALGQGPQFIFQYYREEENGRGNFPPRFSGLQFPNYSSELNVNALELDDSALYLCASSWGGQGFSPLHFGNGTRLTVT.

The chain joins TRBV29-1 to TRBJ1-4; 7 bases are shared with TRBD1. The CDR3 totals 13 residues. Germline assignment: CDR1 SQVTM and CDR2 ANQGSEA. J was trimmed by 1 base and V by 6 bases; bases with no gene match: 2. The CDR3 protein is CSVRDRTNEKLFF. CDR3 nucleotides: TGCAGCGTGCGGGACAGAACTAATGAAAAACTGTTTTTT.

In DNA form, the CDR3 reads TGCGCCAGCAGCCAAGACAGGCAAAATACCGGGGAGCTGTTTTTT. Translation gives CASSQDRQNTGELFF. The chain joins TRBV4-1 to TRBJ2-2, with D unresolved. The ends were cut back, 0 bases at V and 5 bases at J, with 10 bases in the middle. The germline V gene has CDR1 MGHRA and CDR2 YSYEKL. The CDR3 length is 15 residues.

The sample holds one count of this clone. The V call is TRBV27, the J call TRBJ2-1; 8 nucleotides match TRBD1. This CDR3 has 16 residues. Germline V gene sequence: CDR1 MNHEY, CDR2 SMNVEV (reference sequence). V was pared by 7 bases and J by 3 bases, with 11 bases of the junction left unmatched. DNA of the CDR3: TGTGCCAGCACAACAGGGGGTGGTTTGTTCTACAATGAGCAGTTCTTC. Translated: CASTTGGGLFYNEQFF.

This clone was counted a few times. The chain recombines TRBV3-1 (or the pseudogene TRBV3-2) with TRBJ2-7; D perhaps matches TRBD2 (6 bases). The CDR3 sequence is 13 residues long. Between the trimmed V and J ends, which lost 4 bases and 7 bases, there was a span of 14 bases. The germline CDR1 and CDR2 sequences are LGHDT and YNNKEL (reference sequence). The CDR3 reads CASSPWRAGEQYF. CDR3 nucleotide sequence: TGTGCCAGCAGCCCGTGGAGGGCGGGGGAGCAGTACTTC.

This chain joins TRBV11-2 and TRBJ2-2, with D maybe TRBD1 (5 bases). CDR3 length: 13 residues. V dropped 4 bases and J dropped 5 bases, with 8 bases sitting between them. Germline assignment: CDR1 SGHAT and CDR2 FQNNGV. The CDR3 loop reads CASSSDRTGELFF. CDR3 bases: TGTGCCAGCAGCTCTGACAGAACCGGGGAGCTGTTTTTT.